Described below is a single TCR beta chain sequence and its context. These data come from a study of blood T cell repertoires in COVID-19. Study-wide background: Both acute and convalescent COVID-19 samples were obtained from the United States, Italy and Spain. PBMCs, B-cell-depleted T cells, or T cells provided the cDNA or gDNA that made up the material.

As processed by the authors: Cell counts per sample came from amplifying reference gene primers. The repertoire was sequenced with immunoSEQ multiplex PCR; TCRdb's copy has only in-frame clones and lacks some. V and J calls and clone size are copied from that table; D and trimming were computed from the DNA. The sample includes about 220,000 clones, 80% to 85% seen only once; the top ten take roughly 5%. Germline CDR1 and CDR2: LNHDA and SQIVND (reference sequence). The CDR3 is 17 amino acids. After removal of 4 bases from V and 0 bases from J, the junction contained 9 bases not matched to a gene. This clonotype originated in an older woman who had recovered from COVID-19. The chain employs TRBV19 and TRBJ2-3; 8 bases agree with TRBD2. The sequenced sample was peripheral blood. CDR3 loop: CASSTYTSGTSTDTQYF. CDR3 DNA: TGTGCCAGTAGTACCTACACTAGCGGAACAAGCACAGATACGCAGTATTTT.